This TCR beta chain was found in a study of tumor and adjacent non-tumor tissue in lung cancer. Study-wide background: Stage I to III disease affected 10 men and about 5 women aged roughly 31 to 85. Samples averaged around 4.2 million productive TCRbeta reads each.

Germline CDR1 SQVTM, CDR2 ANQGSEA. The junction had 20 bases not matched to a gene; V was cut back by 3 bases and J by 4 bases. The CDR3 spans 19 residues. To note about this clonotype: Its antigen remains unknown.

TCRbeta libraries were built with three rounds of nested PCR, modified from ARM-PCR. MiXCR was run by TCRdb on the multiplex PCR reads, yielding one entry per CDR3 protein. Of over 85,000 distinct CDR3 sequences listed, about 80% were seen once; the top ten hold 20% to 25%. RNA was extracted from bulk tissue without any cell sorting. Findings of the study overall: Normal lung showed higher cumulative top 100 clone frequency than tumor.

Sequencing was carried out using lung tumor tissue. The receptor comes from a man between 65 and 80 years old with non-small cell lung cancer. The V and J genes are TRBV29-1 and TRBJ2-2; TRBD2 matches at 7 bases. The CDR3 region has the DNA TGCAGCGTTGAGGGATTACTAGAGGGAGGGCCCGTAGGCACCGGGGAGCTGTTTTTT. This sequence encodes CSVEGLLEGGPVGTGELFF.